This record concerns one TCR beta chain sequence. The data are from a study of blood T cell repertoires in COVID-19. Study-wide background: Acute and convalescent COVID-19 samples came from the United States, Italy and Spain.

There are 15 residues in the CDR3. Trimming stripped 0 bases from V and 0 bases from J, with 10 bases between. Germline-derived CDR1 and CDR2 are SGHRS and YFSETQ. Donors were grouped by their self-reported clinical history. Repertoires were generated with immunoSEQ multiplex PCR, while TCRdb's copy carries only in-frame clones and drops some. The table records about 200,000 clones, 82% of them present only once. Input material: PBMCs or T cells enriched from blood (not recorded which). This clonotype was obtained from a man aged 40-49 years who had recovered from COVID-19. This chain uses TRBV5-1 with TRBJ2-7; D possibly corresponds to TRBD2 (6 bases). The CDR3 here is CASSLVVGSSYEQYF. The CDR3, as DNA: TGCGCCAGCAGCTTGGTGGTCGGGAGCTCCTACGAGCAGTACTTC.